Below, 4 T cell receptor beta chains from the same sample are listed, as sequenced in a study of beta chain features in type 1 diabetes. Findings and caveats of the study: Moderately but significantly shorter TCRB CDR3s were found in Type 1 diabetes patients in all four CD4+ subsets.

What was sequenced were expressed TCRB transcripts, since all of the isolated RNA had been reverse transcribed. Here immunoSEQ multiplex PCR was the method, and the copy in TCRdb shows in-frame clones only, minus some. Of 600,000 to 750,000 clones in the sample, roughly 12% were seen once. Antigens for these TCRs are unknown. What was sequenced was naive CD4+ T cells from blood. These receptors all stem from a man aged 25-45 years with type 1 diabetes.

This clone has more than one count but fewer than ten. V gene TRBV4-2 combines with J gene TRBJ2-7; 11 bases match TRBD2. The CDR3 totals 17 residues. The germline gives CDR1 LGHNA, CDR2 YNFKEQ. The trim removed 4 bases at V and 0 bases at J, leaving 8 bases unmatched. The CDR3 is CASSRSSGGTSSYEQYF. The CDR3 DNA sequence: TGTGCCAGCAGCCGATCTAGCGGGGGGACCAGCTCCTACGAGCAGTACTTC.

This chain links TRBV5-1 with TRBJ2-5, with D perhaps matching TRBD1 or TRBD2 (6 bases each). This CDR3 has 15 amino acids. Germline-derived CDR1 and CDR2 are SGHRS and YFSETQ. V lost 4 bases and J 4 bases, leaving 17 bases between the germline ends. The CDR3, as DNA: TGCGCCAGCAGCCCTAGTGGGGGGCTAGGAGAGACCCAGTACTTC. As protein: CASSPSGGLGETQYF.

In this sample, this clone turned up a few times. The rearrangement uses TRBV2 and TRBJ2-3; the D is unclear. V was trimmed by 6 bases and J by 7 bases, leaving 11 bases between them. This CDR3 comprises 12 residues. CDR1 SNHLY and CDR2 FYNNEI come from the germline V gene. DNA of the CDR3: TGTGCCAGCAGCCTAGAGGATAATACGCAGTATTTT. This sequence encodes CASSLEDNTQYF.

The chain combines TRBV7-9 with TRBJ2-7; D perhaps matches TRBD2 (5 bases). CDR1 is SEHNR and CDR2 is FQNEAQ in the germline V gene (reference sequence). With 5 bases removed from V and 1 base from J, the gap between germline ends came to 15 bases. The CDR3 covers 15 residues. The CDR3 bases are TGTGCCAGCAGCCTAGACGGAGGACGTTCCTACGAGCAGTACTTC. Protein: CASSLDGGRSYEQYF.